Below, 18 T cell receptor delta chains from the same sample are listed, as sequenced in a study of gamma-delta chains in newborns, infants, children. TCRdb re-analyzed the reads via CATT. The sample carries some 6,900 delta-chain clones, 2% to 2.5% recorded once. The sequencing sample was made of blood. The receptor source for this set is a child who was a newborn, infant or young child, either healthy, febrile or measles-vaccinated (not recorded which).

As to this clone: A read error may produce the germline difference seen at one junction end. The chain joins TRDV2 to TRDJ3; 11 bases are shared with TRDD3. The germline CDR1 and CDR2 sequences are GEAIGNYY and EKD. The CDR3 is 17 amino acids. The CDR3 loop reads CACDTWGIPWDTRQMFF. The CDR3 nucleotides are TGTGCCTGCGACACCTGGGGGATACCCTGGGACACCCGACAGATGTTTTTC.

This clone was counted a few times. The protein in TCRdb stems from a much larger clone and differs at residue 4 from this DNA's translation, likely a read error; here the protein is translated from the DNA. The chain employs TRDV2 and TRDJ3; D may be TRDD3 (5 bases). Deletions cut 5 bases from V and 0 bases from J, with 10 bases between. Germline V CDR1 and CDR2: GEAIGNYY, EKD. This CDR3 contains 16 residues. The CDR3 DNA is TGTGCCTGTGGCCCCGGGGGCTCCTGGGACACCCGACAGATGTTTTTC. This encodes CACGPGGSWDTRQMFF.

This clone was seen a handful of times. A single base is all that separates this from a far larger clone, so a read error is likely. This specimen includes other DNA sequences encoding the same CDR3. The chain carries TRDV2 and TRDJ1, with D uncertain. The CDR3 has 16 residues. CDR1 GEAIGNYY and CDR2 EKD come from the germline V gene. CDR3 in DNA: TGTGCCTGTGACCCTCTCCACGCCCGGTACACTGATAAACTCATCTTT. Its protein product is CACDPLHARYTDKLIF.

This clone was seen a few times. The chain couples TRDV2 to TRDJ1; D perhaps matches TRDD3 (6 bases). V was cut by 6 bases and J by 0 bases, with 22 bases left in between. The germline gives CDR1 GEAIGNYY, CDR2 EKD. CDR3 size: 17 residues. CDR3 nucleotide sequence: TGTGCCTGTAACGCCGTACTGGGAGAATCGTACACCGATAAACTCATCTTT. Amino acid sequence: CACNAVLGESYTDKLIF.

As regards this clone: This could be a read error, since a much larger clone is one nucleotide away. The chain carries TRDV2 and TRDJ1, with 8 bases that match TRDD3. Germline V lookup: CDR1 GEAIGNYY, CDR2 EKD. This CDR3 contains 16 residues. CDR3 sequence: CACDTTGGAPRDKLTF. The CDR3 DNA sequence: TGTGCCTGTGACACTACTGGGGGTGCCCCTAGGGATAAACTCACCTTT.

By sample share, this clone is medium-sized. The J gene is TRDJ1, the V gene TRDV2; TRDD3 matches 10 bases. The CDR3 consists of 17 residues. Germline V CDR1 and CDR2: GEAIGNYY, EKD. V was clipped by 7 bases and J by 3 bases; unmatched bases: 16. CDR3 amino acids: CACSIPIPGDTSDKLIF. In DNA, the CDR3 is TGTGCCTGCTCTATTCCTATTCCGGGGGATACGTCCGATAAACTCATCTTT.

The table lists this clone with a few counts. The protein in TCRdb stems from a much larger clone and differs at residue 9 from this DNA's translation, likely a read error; here the protein is translated from the DNA. V is TRDV2 and J is TRDJ3; 9 nucleotides line up with TRDD3. The ends lost 2 bases at V and 4 bases at J; junction bases unmatched: 5. Germline CDR1 and CDR2: GEAIGNYY and EKD. This CDR3 spans 17 amino acids. This chain's CDR3 is CACDNTGGLWDTRQMFF. The CDR3 DNA follows: TGTGCCTGTGACAATACTGGGGGACTTTGGGACACCCGACAGATGTTTTTC.

This clone was detected only a few times. Since a much larger clone is just one base distant, this may be a read error. This chain uses TRDV2 with TRDJ1, with 7 bases identical to TRDD3. Germline CDR1 and CDR2: GEAIGNYY and EKD. The CDR3 covers 17 residues. The V segment lost 0 bases and the J segment 0 bases; nucleotides outside the gene matches: 9. CDR3 coding DNA: TGTGCCTGTGACACCGTCAGTACTGGGGTATACACCGATAAACTCATCTTT. It specifies CACDTVSTGVYTDKLIF.

Regarding this clone: Given a much more abundant clone one base away, this may be a read error. The limits of the CDR3 on the DNA are not certain, so only TCRdb's listed CDR3 is given. Within the sample, other DNA sequences also encode this same CDR3. The chain recombines TRDV2 with TRDJ1; the table's TRDD3 call for D was not verified on the DNA. CDR1 and CDR2 from the germline V gene are GEAIGNYY and EKD. The CDR3 contains 17 residues when both ends are counted. CDR3 amino acids: CACDLRNWGRGNDKLIF.

This clone has a handful of counts. This sequence is one base from a far larger clone and is likely a read error. Other nucleotide sequences from this sample produce the same CDR3. This chain joins TRDV2 and TRDJ3; 11 bases agree with TRDD3. J lost 0 bases, V lost 0 bases, and 6 bases had no gene match. The CDR3 totals 20 residues. In germline, CDR1 is GEAIGNYY, CDR2 EKD. The CDR3 is CACDTVLGDMSSWDTRQMFF. CDR3 in DNA: TGTGCCTGTGACACCGTACTGGGGGATATGAGCTCCTGGGACACCCGACAGATGTTTTTC.

V gene TRDV1 combines with J gene TRDJ1; the D gene is possibly TRDD2 (6 bases). CDR3 length: 21 amino acids. Trimming pared 4 bases from V and 2 bases from J, leaving 32 bases between. CDR1 is TSWWSYY and CDR2 is QGS in the germline V gene. CDR3 amino acids: CALGGTSYVSGAYQGTDKLIF. In DNA, the CDR3 is TGTGCTCTTGGGGGAACCTCCTACGTAAGTGGGGCTTATCAGGGGACCGATAAACTCATCTTT.

This clone was counted only a few times. The chain joins TRDV2 to TRDJ3; unclear D gene. CDR3 length: 20 amino acids. V was cut by 2 bases and J by 2 bases, with 21 bases left in between. Germline V gives CDR1 GEAIGNYY, CDR2 EKD. This CDR3 is CACDNVLRGTPPWDTRQMFF. In nucleotides, the CDR3 is TGTGCCTGTGACAACGTACTGAGGGGTACTCCTCCCTGGGACACCCGACAGATGTTTTTC.

A remark on this clone: It is likely a read error: a sequence one base away is far more abundant. The chain has TRDV2 and TRDJ3; 9 positions agree with TRDD3. This CDR3 spans 22 amino acids. CDR1 is GEAIGNYY and CDR2 is EKD in the germline V gene. In DNA form, the CDR3 reads TGTGCCTGTGTCACCCCTCCTACTGGGGGACCTTGGACCTCCTGGGACACCCGACAGATGTTTTTC. This translates into CACVTPPTGGPWTSWDTRQMFF.

There are a few counts of this clone. The TCRdb protein, from a much larger clone, departs from this DNA's translation at residue 16, likely by read error; the protein shown derives from the DNA. This rearrangement joins TRDV2 to TRDJ3; TRDD3 agrees at 9 bases. This CDR3 is 18 amino acids long. From germline, CDR1 is GEAIGNYY and CDR2 EKD. The DNA of the CDR3 is TGTGCCTGTGACACCGGGGGATACTCATCCTGGGACACCCGACAGGTGTTTTTC. Amino acids: CACDTGGYSSWDTRQVFF.

This clone has only a few counts. TCRdb shows a much larger clone's protein in place of this DNA's translation, and the two differ at residue 3, likely through a read error; the protein shown is translated from the DNA. The V call is TRDV2, the J call TRDJ3; 7 bases map to TRDD3. The CDR3 is 20 amino acids. Germline CDR1 reads GEAIGNYY; CDR2 reads EKD. In DNA form, the CDR3 reads TGTGCCCGTGACACTGAGGATCTGGGGGCCCGCTCCTGGGACACCCGACAGATGTTTTTC. This codes for CARDTEDLGARSWDTRQMFF.

This clone was observed a handful of times. For this DNA, TCRdb reports the protein of a much larger clone, which diverges at residue 15, most likely from a read error; the protein presented here is translated directly from the DNA. The CDR3 spells CACDTLLGAKVSWDARQMFF. The CDR3 DNA follows: TGTGCCTGTGACACATTACTGGGGGCTAAGGTCTCCTGGGACGCCCGACAGATGTTTTTC. This sequence joins TRDV2 and TRDJ3, with TRDD3 matching over 8 bases. The CDR3 runs 20 residues. Germline-derived CDR1 and CDR2 are GEAIGNYY and EKD.

A word on this clone: TCRdb records a much larger clone's protein for this DNA, with a difference at residue 3 that likely arises from a read error; the protein given is the translation of the DNA. The genes are TRDV2 and TRDJ3; D may be TRDD3 (6 bases). The germline V gene has CDR1 GEAIGNYY and CDR2 EKD. The CDR3 runs 17 residues. The CDR3 region is CARDTIRSSWDTRQMFF. The DNA for the CDR3 is TGTGCCCGTGATACGATACGGAGCTCCTGGGACACCCGACAGATGTTTTTC.

This clone has just a few counts. The translation of this DNA and the TCRdb protein of a much larger clone differ at residue 7, probably owing to a read error; the protein shown here is translated from the DNA. The genes are TRDV2 and TRDJ1; 10 positions agree with TRDD3. The V and J ends lost 1 base and 2 bases, in that order; junction bases with no gene match: 9. Germline assignment: CDR1 GEAIGNYY and CDR2 EKD. The CDR3 is made up of 17 amino acids. CDR3 nucleotide sequence: TGTGCCTGTGACACACACCGGGGGATACGGGAGACCGATAAACTCATCTTT. Residues: CACDTHRGIRETDKLIF.